The subject of this entry is one T cell receptor (beta chain). Using immunoSEQ multiplex PCR, the repertoire was profiled, and TCRdb retains in-frame clones only, with some absent. The repertoire has 150,000 or so clones, 70% to 90% of them found once; the top ten carry around 4%. This specimen comes from a study of blood T cell repertoires in COVID-19. The clonotype originates from a woman in her seventies with acute or convalescent COVID-19. The material sequenced was peripheral blood.

CDR3 protein: CAISEDRGARNIQYF. For the CDR3, the DNA is TGTGCCATCAGTGAGGACAGGGGAGCTAGAAACATTCAGTACTTC. V gene TRBV10-3 combines with J gene TRBJ2-4; TRBD1 matches at 8 bases. Germline-derived CDR1 and CDR2 are ENHRY and SYGVKD. J lost 6 bases, V lost 2 bases, and 6 bases had no gene match. This CDR3 comprises 15 residues.